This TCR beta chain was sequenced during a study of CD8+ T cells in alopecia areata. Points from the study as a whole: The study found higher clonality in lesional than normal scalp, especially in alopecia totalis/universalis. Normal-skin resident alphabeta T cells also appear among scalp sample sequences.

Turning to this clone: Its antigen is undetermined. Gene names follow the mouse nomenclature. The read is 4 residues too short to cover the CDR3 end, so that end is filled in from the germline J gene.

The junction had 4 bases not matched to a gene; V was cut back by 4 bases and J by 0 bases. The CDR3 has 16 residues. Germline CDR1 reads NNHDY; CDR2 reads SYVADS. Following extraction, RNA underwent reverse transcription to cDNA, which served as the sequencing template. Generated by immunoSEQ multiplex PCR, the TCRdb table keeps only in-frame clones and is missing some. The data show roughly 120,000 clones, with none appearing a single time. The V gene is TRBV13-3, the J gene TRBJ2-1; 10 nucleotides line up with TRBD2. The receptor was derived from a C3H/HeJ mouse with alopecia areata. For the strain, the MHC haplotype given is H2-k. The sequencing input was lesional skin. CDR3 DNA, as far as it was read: TGTGCCAGCAGTCCGACTGGGGGGTATAACTATGCT. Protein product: CASSPTGGYNYA. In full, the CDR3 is CASSPTGGYNYAEQFF.